One sample yielded the 9 T cell receptor beta chains listed below, sequenced in a study of blood T cell repertoires in COVID-19. Profiled with immunoSEQ multiplex PCR; TCRdb holds only in-frame clones, not every one. The sample lists 60,000 to 85,000 clones, approximately 80% seen once, with 15% to 17% in the top ten. The sample taken for sequencing was peripheral blood. The source is a human donor in a cohort sampled during active COVID-19.

The chain has TRBV19 and TRBJ1-1; 8 positions agree with TRBD1. V was clipped by 7 bases and J by 5 bases; unmatched bases: 24. Germline assignment: CDR1 LNHDA and CDR2 SQIVND (reference sequence). The CDR3 has 19 amino acids. The CDR3 DNA follows: TGTGCCAGTAAGCGTCGAAAGGTACCTGGAGACAGGGGCAGGACTGAAGCTTTCTTT. It translates to CASKRRKVPGDRGRTEAFF.

The chain's CDR3 is CSASVLAGSYEQYF. The DNA of the CDR3 is TGCAGTGCTAGTGTACTAGCGGGGTCCTACGAGCAGTACTTC. The chain recombines TRBV20-1 with TRBJ2-7; 10 nucleotides align to TRBD2. Germline CDR1 reads DFQATT; CDR2 reads SNEGSKA (reference sequence). The J segment lost 1 base and the V segment lost 3 bases, leaving 3 bases of the junction unmatched. CDR3 length: 14 residues.

This clone was seen more than once but under ten times. V is TRBV28 and J is TRBJ1-6, with 8 bases matching TRBD1. CDR3 length equals 15 residues. With V trimmed by 9 bases and J by 3 bases, 7 bases remained unmatched. Germline V gene data show CDR1 as MDHEN and CDR2 as SYDVKM. The CDR3, as DNA: TGTGCCAGTACCGGGACAGGCTTCTATAATTCACCCCTCCACTTT. This codes for CASTGTGFYNSPLHF.

The chain links TRBV7-8 to TRBJ1-2; D is uncertain. The CDR3 consists of 13 residues. Germline V gene sequence: CDR1 SGHVS, CDR2 FQNEAQ. Trimming pared 1 base from V and 4 bases from J, leaving 7 bases between. The CDR3 region has the DNA TGTGCCAGCAGCTTAGGGCAAATCTATGGCTACACCTTC. Translating it yields CASSLGQIYGYTF.

Here the CDR3 DNA reads TGCAGTGCTAGTGAACAGGGTCCTGGAAACACCATATATTTT. Encoded protein: CSASEQGPGNTIYF. The chain carries TRBV20-1 and TRBJ1-3; maybe TRBD1 (6 bases). The CDR3 is 14 amino acids. V was shortened by 3 bases and J by 2 bases, with 11 bases between the two germline ends. CDR1 is DFQATT, CDR2 SNEGSKA, per germline (reference sequence).

The rearrangement uses TRBV6-5 and TRBJ1-1; no clear D. This CDR3 is 13 amino acids long. Trimming pared 2 bases from V and 6 bases from J, leaving 10 bases between. Germline assignment: CDR1 MNHEY and CDR2 SVGAGI. CDR3 coding DNA: TGTGCCAGCAGTTACGAGGAGGGTGCTGAAGCTTTCTTT. This codes for CASSYEEGAEAFF.

This rearrangement joins TRBV18 to TRBJ2-3; 9 bases line up with TRBD2. The CDR3 is 17 residues long. Germline assignment: CDR1 KGHSH and CDR2 LQKENI. V was clipped by 3 bases and J by 2 bases; unmatched bases: 9. The CDR3 DNA is TGTGCCAGCTCACCTTCTAGCGGGGTTAGCTTCACAGATACGCAGTATTTT. Its translation is CASSPSSGVSFTDTQYF. Full variable domain (outside the CDR3, taken from reference TRBV18 and TRBJ2-3): NAGVMQNPRHLVRRRGQEARLRCSPMKGHSHVYWYRQLPEEGLKFMVYLQKENIIDESGMPKERFSAEFPKEGPSILRIQQVVRGDSAAYFCASSPSSGVSFTDTQYFGPGTRLTVL.

V is TRBV7-2 and J is TRBJ1-5, with 11 positions matching TRBD1. V shed 4 bases, J shed 1 base, and the junction held 0 bases outside the gene matches. The CDR3 is 15 residues long. Germline V gene data show CDR1 as SGHTA and CDR2 as FQGNSA. CDR3 coding DNA: TGTGCCAGCAGCTGGGACAGGGGGAGCAATCAGCCCCAGCATTTT. The encoded protein is CASSWDRGSNQPQHF.

The chain combines TRBV11-1 with TRBJ2-7; perhaps TRBD2 as D (5 bases). CDR3 size: 15 residues. Germline V lookup: CDR1 SGHAT, CDR2 FQDESV (reference sequence). V was shortened by 3 bases and J by 3 bases, with 15 bases between the two germline ends. CDR3 residues: CASSFAPLANYEQYF. CDR3 in DNA: TGTGCCAGCAGCTTCGCCCCATTAGCGAACTACGAGCAGTACTTC.